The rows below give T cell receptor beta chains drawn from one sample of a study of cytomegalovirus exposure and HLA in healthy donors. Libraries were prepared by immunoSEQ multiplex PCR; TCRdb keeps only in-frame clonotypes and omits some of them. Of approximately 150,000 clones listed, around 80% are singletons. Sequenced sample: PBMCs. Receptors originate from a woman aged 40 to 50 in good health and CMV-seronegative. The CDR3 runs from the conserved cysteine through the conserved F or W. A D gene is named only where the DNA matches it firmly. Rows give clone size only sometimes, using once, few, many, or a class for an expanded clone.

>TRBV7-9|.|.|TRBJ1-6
TGTTCCAGCAGCTTAGGACAGAGAAATTCACCCCTCCACTTT
CSSSLGQRNSPLHF
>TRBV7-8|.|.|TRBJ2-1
TGTGCCAGCAGCGCATGGACAGACAATGAGCAGTTCTTC
CASSAWTDNEQFF
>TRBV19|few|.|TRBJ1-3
TGTGCCAGTACTCACCCAGGCGTCGGAAACTCTGGAAACACCATATATTTT
CASTHPGVGNSGNTIYF
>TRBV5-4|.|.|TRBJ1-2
TGTGCCAGCAGCTTTCCCGGTGGGGAGACCCTCCAGTATGGCTACACCTTC
CASSFPGGETLQYGYTF
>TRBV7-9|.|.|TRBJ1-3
TGTGCCAGCAGCTCCCAGACAGCTACTGGAAACACCATATATTTT
CASSSQTATGNTIYF
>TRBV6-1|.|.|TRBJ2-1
TGTGCCAGCAGTGGCCGCGGGGTGGAGCAGTTCTTC
CASSGRGVEQFF
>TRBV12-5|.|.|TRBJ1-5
TGTGCTAGTGGTTTGGTAACGGACAGCAGCAATCAGCCCCAGCATTTT
CASGLVTDSSNQPQHF
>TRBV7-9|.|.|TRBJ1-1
TGTTCCAGCAGCCGTGCCAGGGTAAACACTGAAGCTTTCTTT
CSSSRARVNTEAFF
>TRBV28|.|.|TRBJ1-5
TGTGCCAGCAGAAGTGGGGCCGCGCATAGCAATCAGCCCCAGCATTTT
CASRSGAAHSNQPQHF
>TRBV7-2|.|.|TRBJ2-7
TGTGCCAGCAGCTTAGCCCCTCGGGGTACCTACGAGCAGTACTTC
CASSLAPRGTYEQYF